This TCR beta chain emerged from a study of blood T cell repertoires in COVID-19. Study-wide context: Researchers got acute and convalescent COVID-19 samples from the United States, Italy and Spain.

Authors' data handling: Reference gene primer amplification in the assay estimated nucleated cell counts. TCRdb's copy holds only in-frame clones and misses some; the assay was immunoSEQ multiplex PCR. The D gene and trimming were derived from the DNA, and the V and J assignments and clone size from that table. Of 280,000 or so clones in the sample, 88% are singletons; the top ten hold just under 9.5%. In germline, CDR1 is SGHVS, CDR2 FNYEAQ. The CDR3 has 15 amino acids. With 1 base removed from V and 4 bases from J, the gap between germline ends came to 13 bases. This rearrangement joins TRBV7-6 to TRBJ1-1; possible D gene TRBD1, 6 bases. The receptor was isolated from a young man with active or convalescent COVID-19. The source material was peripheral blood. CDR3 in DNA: TGTGCCAGCAGCTTAGTAAGGGGGGGAGGCACTGAAGCTTTCTTT. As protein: CASSLVRGGGTEAFF.